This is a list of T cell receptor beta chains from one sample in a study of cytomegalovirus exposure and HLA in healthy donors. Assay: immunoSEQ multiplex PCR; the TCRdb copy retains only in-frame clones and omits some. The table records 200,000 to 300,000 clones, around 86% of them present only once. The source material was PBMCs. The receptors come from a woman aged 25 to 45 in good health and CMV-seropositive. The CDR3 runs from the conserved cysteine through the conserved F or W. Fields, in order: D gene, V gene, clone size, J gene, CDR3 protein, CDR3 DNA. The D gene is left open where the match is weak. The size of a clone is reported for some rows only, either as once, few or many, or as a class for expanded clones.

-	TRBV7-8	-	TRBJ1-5	CASSRIDSYSNQPQHF	TGTGCCAGCAGCCGCATTGACAGCTATAGCAATCAGCCCCAGCATTTT
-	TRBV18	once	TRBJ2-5	CASSPTQRQETQYF	TGTGCCAGCTCACCAACACAGAGACAAGAGACCCAGTACTTC
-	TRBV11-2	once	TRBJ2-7	CASSLERTYEQYF	TGTGCCAGCAGCTTAGAGAGAACCTACGAGCAGTACTTC
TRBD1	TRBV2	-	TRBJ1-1	CASRRGQQGTEAFF	TGTGCCAGCAGGAGGGGACAGCAAGGGACTGAAGCTTTCTTT
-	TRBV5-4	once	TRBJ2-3	CASSHPDYTDTQYF	TGTGCCAGCAGCCATCCCGACTACACAGATACGCAGTATTTT
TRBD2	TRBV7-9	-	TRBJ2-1	CASSPPRAGDVNEQFF	TGTGCCAGCAGCCCCCCTAGGGCGGGGGACGTGAATGAGCAGTTCTTC
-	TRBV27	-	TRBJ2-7	CASSLNPTTYEQYF	TGTGCCAGCAGTTTGAACCCAACAACCTACGAGCAGTACTTC
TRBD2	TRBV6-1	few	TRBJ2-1	CASSEGGSGRAHEQFF	TGTGCCAGCAGTGAAGGAGGTAGCGGGAGGGCCCATGAGCAGTTCTTC
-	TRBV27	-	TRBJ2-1	CASSFSGAAEQFF	TGTGCCAGCAGTTTCTCTGGAGCGGCGGAGCAGTTCTTC
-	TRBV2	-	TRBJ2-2	CASRKLEASVTGELFF	TGTGCCAGCAGGAAACTAGAGGCCTCGGTCACCGGGGAGCTGTTTTTT